This T cell receptor (beta chain) comes out of a study of blood T cell repertoires in COVID-19. Study in general: T cells, B-cell-depleted T cells, or PBMCs supplied cDNA or gDNA.

Trimming shortened V by 4 bases and J by 1 base, and 9 bases separated the two germline ends. The CDR3 runs to 14 residues. Germline V CDR1 and CDR2: SNHLY, FYNNEI. TCRdb's copy holds only in-frame clones and misses some; the assay was immunoSEQ multiplex PCR. Of fewer than 150,000 clones in the sample, roughly four fifths were seen once. Sequenced material: PBMCs or T cells enriched from blood (not recorded which). J is TRBJ2-3 and V is TRBV2, with D perhaps TRBD1 (6 bases). The sequence derives from a young man who had recovered from COVID-19. Written as DNA, the CDR3 is TGTGCCAGCAGTGGGGACACGGGCACAGATACGCAGTATTTT. Its protein product is CASSGDTGTDTQYF.